This TCR beta chain was identified in a study of response to subunit inactivated influenza vaccine. TCRdb recomputed calls from the RT-PCR reads with MiXCR, one row per CDR3 protein. The sample records 450,000 to 600,000 distinct CDR3 sequences, 7.5% to 8.5% being singletons. Study results and limitations: New T cells are recruited in small numbers by each seasonal influenza vaccination, according to the authors' suggestion.

This clonotype has more than one count but fewer than ten. Antigen unknown. The CDR3 has 18 residues. V lost 1 base and J 3 bases, leaving 22 bases between the germline ends. CDR1 is SGHAT and CDR2 is FQNNGV in the germline V gene. The clonotype comes from a man between 45 and 75 years old who received an inactivated influenza vaccine. The starting material was PBMCs from blood, obtained less than 30 months after vaccination. The chain links TRBV11-2 to TRBJ2-7; D ambiguous. CDR3 protein: CASSLVLPTPARGYEQYF. In nucleotides, the CDR3 is TGTGCCAGCAGCTTAGTACTTCCTACCCCCGCGCGAGGCTACGAGCAGTACTTC.